The TCR beta chain under discussion was sequenced for a study of blood T cell repertoires in COVID-19. TCRdb keeps only in-frame clones here, not all; method: immunoSEQ multiplex PCR. This repertoire shows about 130,000 clones, around 88% found once; its top ten account for around 4.5%. The CDR3 has 15 residues. Germline CDR1 reads WNHNN; CDR2 reads SYGVQD (reference sequence). The V end was cut by 0 bases, the J end by 2 bases, with 11 bases between. Recruited during active infection, patients (from Seattle) were subsequently followed longitudinally. Sequencing used peripheral blood. The rearrangement uses TRBV10-1 and TRBJ2-7; tentative D call: TRBD2 (7 bases). This receptor was obtained from a man between 60 and 70 years old with COVID-19, enrolled during active disease. This chain's CDR3 is CASSESGGAPYEQYF. CDR3 coding DNA: TGCGCCAGCAGTGAGTCAGGGGGGGCCCCCTACGAGCAGTACTTC.